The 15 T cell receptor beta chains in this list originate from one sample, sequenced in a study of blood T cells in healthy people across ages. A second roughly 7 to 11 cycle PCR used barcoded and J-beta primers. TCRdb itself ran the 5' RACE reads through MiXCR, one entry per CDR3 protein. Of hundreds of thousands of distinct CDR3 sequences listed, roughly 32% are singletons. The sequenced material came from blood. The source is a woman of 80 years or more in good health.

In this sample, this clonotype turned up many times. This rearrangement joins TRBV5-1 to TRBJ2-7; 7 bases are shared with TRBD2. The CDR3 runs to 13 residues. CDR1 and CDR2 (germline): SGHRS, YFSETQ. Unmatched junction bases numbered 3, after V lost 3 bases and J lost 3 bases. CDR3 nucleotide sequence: TGCGCCAGCAGCTCCCGGGGGGTCTACGAGCAGTACTTC. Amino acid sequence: CASSSRGVYEQYF.

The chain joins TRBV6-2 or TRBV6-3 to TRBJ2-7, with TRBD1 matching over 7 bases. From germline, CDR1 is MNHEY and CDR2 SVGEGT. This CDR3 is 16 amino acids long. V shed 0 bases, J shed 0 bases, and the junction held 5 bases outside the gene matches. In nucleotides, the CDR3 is TGTGCCAGCAGTTACTCGACGGACAGGAGCTCCTACGAGCAGTACTTC. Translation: CASSYSTDRSSYEQYF.

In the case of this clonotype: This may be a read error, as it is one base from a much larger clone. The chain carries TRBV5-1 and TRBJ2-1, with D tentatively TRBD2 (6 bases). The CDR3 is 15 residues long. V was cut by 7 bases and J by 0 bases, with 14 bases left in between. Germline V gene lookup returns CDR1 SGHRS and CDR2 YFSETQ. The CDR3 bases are TGCGCCAGCGTGGAGGGGCCTAGCTCCTACAATGAGCAGTTCTTC. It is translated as CASVEGPSSYNEQFF.

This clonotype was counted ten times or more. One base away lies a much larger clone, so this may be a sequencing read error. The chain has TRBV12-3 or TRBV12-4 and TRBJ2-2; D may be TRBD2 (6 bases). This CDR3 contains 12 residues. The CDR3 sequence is CASSLEGGERFF. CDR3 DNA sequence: TGTGCCAGCAGTTTAGAGGGCGGGGAGCGGTTTTTT.

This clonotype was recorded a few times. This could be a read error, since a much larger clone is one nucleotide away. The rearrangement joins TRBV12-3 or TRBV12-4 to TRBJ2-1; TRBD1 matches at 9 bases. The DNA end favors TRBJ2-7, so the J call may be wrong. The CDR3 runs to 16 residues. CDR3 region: CASSTRDRARYNEQYF. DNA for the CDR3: TGTGCCAGCAGTACCAGGGACAGGGCCCGATACAATGAGCAGTACTTC.

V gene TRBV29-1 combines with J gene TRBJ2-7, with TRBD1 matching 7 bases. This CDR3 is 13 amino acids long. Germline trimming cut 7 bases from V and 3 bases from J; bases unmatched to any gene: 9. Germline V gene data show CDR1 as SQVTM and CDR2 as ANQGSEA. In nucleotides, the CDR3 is TGCAGCGCAGCCCCGGGACAGCTCTACGAGCAGTACTTC. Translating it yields CSAAPGQLYEQYF.

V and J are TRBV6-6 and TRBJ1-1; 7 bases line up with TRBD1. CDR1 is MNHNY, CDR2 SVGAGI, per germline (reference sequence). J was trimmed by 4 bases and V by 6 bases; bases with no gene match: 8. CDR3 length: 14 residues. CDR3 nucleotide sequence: TGTGCCAGCAGCCGACAGGGTCGTATCACTGAAGCTTTCTTT. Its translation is CASSRQGRITEAFF.

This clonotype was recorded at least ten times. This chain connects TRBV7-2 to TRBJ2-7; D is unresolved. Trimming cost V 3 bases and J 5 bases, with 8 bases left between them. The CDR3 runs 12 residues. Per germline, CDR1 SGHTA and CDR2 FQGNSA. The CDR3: CASSFFYNEQYF. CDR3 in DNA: TGTGCCAGCAGCTTTTTTTACAACGAGCAGTACTTC.

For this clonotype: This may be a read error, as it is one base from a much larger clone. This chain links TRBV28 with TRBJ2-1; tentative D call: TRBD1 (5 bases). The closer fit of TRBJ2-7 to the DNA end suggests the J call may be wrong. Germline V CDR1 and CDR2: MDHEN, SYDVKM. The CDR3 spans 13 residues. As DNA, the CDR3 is TGTGCCAGCAGTTTATTGCAGGACAATGAGCAGTACTTC. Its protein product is CASSLLQDNEQYF.

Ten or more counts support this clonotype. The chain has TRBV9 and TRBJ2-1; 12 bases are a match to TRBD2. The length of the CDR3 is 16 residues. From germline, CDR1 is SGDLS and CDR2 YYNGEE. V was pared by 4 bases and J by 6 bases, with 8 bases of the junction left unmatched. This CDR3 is CASSSRLAGEVNEQFF. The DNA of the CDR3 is TGTGCCAGCAGCTCCCGACTAGCGGGGGAGGTCAATGAGCAGTTCTTC.

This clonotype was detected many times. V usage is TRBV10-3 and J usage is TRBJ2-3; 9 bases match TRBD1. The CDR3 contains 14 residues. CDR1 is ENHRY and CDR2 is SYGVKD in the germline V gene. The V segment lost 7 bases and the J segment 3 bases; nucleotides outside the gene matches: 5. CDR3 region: CAINRDRVTDTQYF. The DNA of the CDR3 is TGTGCCATCAACCGGGACAGGGTGACAGATACGCAGTATTTT.

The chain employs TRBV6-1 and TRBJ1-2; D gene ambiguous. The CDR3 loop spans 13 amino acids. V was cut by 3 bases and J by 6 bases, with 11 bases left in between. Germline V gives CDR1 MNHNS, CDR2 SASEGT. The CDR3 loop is CASSESGWDGYTF. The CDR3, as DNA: TGTGCCAGCAGTGAGTCTGGGTGGGATGGCTACACCTTC.

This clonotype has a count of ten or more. In nucleotides, the CDR3 is TGTGCCAGCAGTCCGAGGGACTTGCTTCGATCCAATGAGCAGTTCTTC. The encoded protein is CASSPRDLLRSNEQFF. The rearrangement links TRBV27 to TRBJ2-1, with a tentative D call TRBD2 (6 bases). The germline V gene encodes CDR1 MNHEY and CDR2 SMNVEV (reference sequence). Trimming took 5 bases from V and 6 from J, leaving 20 bases between them. The CDR3 is 16 residues long.

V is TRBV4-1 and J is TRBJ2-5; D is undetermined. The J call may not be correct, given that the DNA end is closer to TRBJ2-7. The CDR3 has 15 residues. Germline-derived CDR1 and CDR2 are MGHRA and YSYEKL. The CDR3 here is CASSQDLPSSYEQYF. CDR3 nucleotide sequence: TGCGCCAGCAGCCAAGATCTTCCTTCGTCCTACGAGCAGTACTTC.

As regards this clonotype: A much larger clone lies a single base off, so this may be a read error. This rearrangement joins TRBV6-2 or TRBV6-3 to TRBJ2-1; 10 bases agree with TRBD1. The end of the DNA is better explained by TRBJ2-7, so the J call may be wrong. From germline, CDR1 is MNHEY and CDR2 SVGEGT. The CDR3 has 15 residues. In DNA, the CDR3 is TGTGCCAGCAGCTACGCGGGACAGGGGAACAATGAGCAGTACTTC. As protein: CASSYAGQGNNEQYF.